The 26 T cell receptor beta chains reported below all come from one sample, sequenced in a study of blood T cell repertoires in COVID-19. TCRdb keeps only in-frame clones here, not all; method: immunoSEQ multiplex PCR. Found here are some 300,000 clones, around nine tenths of them singletons; the top ten hold 2.5% to 3%. Sequenced input: PBMCs or T cells enriched from blood (not recorded which). The origin of the receptors is a woman aged 45 to 65 who had been exposed to COVID-19.

The J gene is TRBJ2-7, the V gene TRBV19; TRBD1 aligns across 8 bases. V shed 4 bases and J 2 bases; nucleotides not matched to a gene: 10. This CDR3 comprises 16 residues. The germline V gene encodes CDR1 LNHDA and CDR2 SQIVND (reference sequence). The CDR3 DNA is TGTGCCAGTAGTACTATCCCGGGACAGGCCCCCTACGAGCAGTACTTC. This gives the protein CASSTIPGQAPYEQYF.

CDR3 bases: TGTGCCAGCAGCCAAGTGGAGGCTCTAGTGGAGGGATCCTACAATGAGCAGTTCTTC. It encodes CASSQVEALVEGSYNEQFF. The chain is built from TRBV3-1 (or the pseudogene TRBV3-2) and TRBJ2-1; D perhaps matches TRBD2 (6 bases). The V gene lost 1 base and the J gene lost 1 base, with 20 bases spanning the gap. The germline CDR1 and CDR2 sequences are LGHDT and YNNKEL (reference sequence). This CDR3 region has 19 residues.

The rearrangement joins TRBV18 to TRBJ1-1, with TRBD1 as a possible D gene (5 bases). The CDR3 is 15 amino acids. V was shortened by 4 bases and J by 6 bases, with 18 bases between the two germline ends. The germline CDR1 and CDR2 sequences are KGHSH and LQKENI. CDR3 nucleotide sequence: TGTGCCAGCTCACTACGAAGGGGTTTTTTCGCTGAAGCTTTCTTT. Translated, it gives CASSLRRGFFAEAFF.

The chain carries TRBV6-5 and TRBJ1-5, with D unclear. Germline-derived CDR1 and CDR2 are MNHEY and SVGAGI. CDR3 length: 12 residues. V gave up 6 bases and J gave up 0 bases, with 3 bases separating them. In nucleotides, the CDR3 is TGTGCCAGCAGAGCTAGCAATCAGCCCCAGCATTTT. It translates to CASRASNQPQHF.

The chain uses TRBV9 and TRBJ2-3; TRBD2 aligns across 12 bases. Per the germline V gene, CDR1 is SGDLS and CDR2 is YYNGEE. V trimming: 3 bases; J trimming: 2 bases; junction bases outside the gene matches: 4. The CDR3 extends over 16 amino acids. CDR3 sequence (DNA): TGTGCCAGCAGCGCGACTAGCGGGAGATACACAGATACGCAGTATTTT. The encoded protein is CASSATSGRYTDTQYF.

The chain is built from TRBV11-3 and TRBJ2-1, with TRBD2 matching 12 bases. V lost 5 bases to trimming and J lost 6 bases; unmatched junction nucleotides: 2. CDR1 and CDR2 from the germline V gene are SGHNT and YENEEA. This CDR3 is built from 14 residues. In DNA form, the CDR3 reads TGTGCCAGCAGCCTAGCGGGGGGGGCCAATGAGCAGTTCTTC. Residues: CASSLAGGANEQFF.

V and J are TRBV3-1 (or the pseudogene TRBV3-2) and TRBJ1-1; D remains unclear. The CDR3 consists of 13 residues. V lost 8 bases to trimming and J lost 3 bases, with 13 bases between them. Germline V lookup: CDR1 LGHDT, CDR2 YNNKEL (reference sequence). The CDR3 DNA follows: TGTGCCAGCGGCGGGGTTAGGGACACTGAAGCTTTCTTT. It specifies CASGGVRDTEAFF.

This clone showed up just once. V and J are TRBV5-1 and TRBJ1-1; TRBD1 might be the D (5 bases). Germline lookup yields CDR1 SGHRS and CDR2 YFSETQ. The CDR3 loop spans 16 amino acids. Trimming shortened V by 4 bases and J by 5 bases, and 21 bases separated the two germline ends. CDR3 bases: TGCGCCAGCAGCGGGGGGACGGACTTAAAGGGAACTGAAGCTTTCTTT. Protein sequence: CASSGGTDLKGTEAFF.

This clone showed up just once. The J gene is TRBJ2-3, the V gene TRBV6-1; 7 nucleotides agree with TRBD2. This CDR3 is 14 amino acids long. The V gene end was trimmed by 3 bases and the J gene end by 6 bases; junction bases not matched to a gene: 6. The germline V gene has CDR1 MNHNS and CDR2 SASEGT. CDR3 sequence (DNA): TGTGCCAGCAGTGACGTGGGGGGGTCCGATACGCAGTATTTT. Amino acids: CASSDVGGSDTQYF.

The chain joins TRBV2 to TRBJ2-1; 7 nucleotides agree with TRBD2. Germline values: CDR1 SNHLY, CDR2 FYNNEI. The CDR3 runs to 16 residues. Trimming removed 3 bases from V and 0 bases from J; junction bases left unmatched: 5. CDR3 coding DNA: TGTGCCAGCAGTGACCCAGCGGGGCACTCCTACAATGAGCAGTTCTTC. Protein product: CASSDPAGHSYNEQFF.

The genes are TRBV6-5 and TRBJ2-7; 11 bases align to TRBD1. Per germline, CDR1 MNHEY and CDR2 SVGAGI. The J segment lost 4 bases and the V segment lost 7 bases, leaving 9 bases of the junction unmatched. This CDR3 has 15 residues. The CDR3 bases are TGTGCCAGCACCGTAGGACAGGGGGCATGGTACGAGCAGTACTTC. Translated: CASTVGQGAWYEQYF.

This rearrangement joins TRBV29-1 to TRBJ1-2, with unresolved D. The CDR3 runs to 12 residues. The germline CDR1 and CDR2 sequences are SQVTM and ANQGSEA. V was shortened by 2 bases and J by 0 bases, with 4 bases between the two germline ends. The CDR3 DNA is TGCAGCGTTGAACTAGCTAACTATGGCTACACCTTC. Protein product: CSVELANYGYTF.

The chain recombines TRBV4-1 with TRBJ2-5; unclear D gene. From germline, CDR1 is MGHRA and CDR2 YSYEKL. The CDR3 consists of 14 residues. V was clipped by 3 bases and J by 1 base, with 9 bases between them. This CDR3 reads CASSQAARQETQYF. In nucleotides, the CDR3 is TGCGCCAGCAGCCAGGCGGCTCGCCAAGAGACCCAGTACTTC.

The genes are TRBV6-5 and TRBJ1-6; D uncertain. The germline CDR1 and CDR2 sequences are MNHEY and SVGAGI. The CDR3 has 16 amino acids. The V and J ends lost 4 bases and 5 bases respectively, with 15 bases between them. For the CDR3, the DNA is TGTGCCAGCAGTTGGGCCGGGGAGGTAAATAATTCACCCCTCCACTTT. It is translated as CASSWAGEVNNSPLHF.

This chain connects TRBV4-1 to TRBJ2-1; no reliable D call. CDR1 and CDR2 (germline): MGHRA, YSYEKL. This CDR3 comprises 12 residues. Trimming left V 2 bases short and J 5 bases short, with 4 bases between. This CDR3 is CASSQLDNEQFF. The CDR3 coding sequence is TGCGCCAGCAGCCAATTAGACAATGAGCAGTTCTTC.

CDR3 residues: CASSRSGGITDTQYF. In nucleotides, the CDR3 is TGTGCCAGCAGCCGTAGCGGGGGAATCACAGATACGCAGTATTTT. This chain connects TRBV7-9 to TRBJ2-3; the match to TRBD2 covers 9 bases. V was pared by 5 bases and J by 2 bases, with 5 bases of the junction left unmatched. The CDR3 consists of 15 residues. Germline V lookup: CDR1 SEHNR, CDR2 FQNEAQ (reference sequence).

In this sample, this clone turned up once. This chain uses TRBV2 with TRBJ1-1; D possibly corresponds to TRBD1 (6 bases). Per the germline V gene, CDR1 is SNHLY and CDR2 is FYNNEI. Trimming removed 6 bases at V and 4 bases at J, with 24 bases between. This CDR3 has 17 amino acids. CDR3 DNA sequence: TGTGCCAGCAGGGACCGGCCAACCGGGACATGGGCCACTGAAGCTTTCTTT. Translation gives CASRDRPTGTWATEAFF.

This chain links TRBV5-1 with TRBJ1-6; tentatively, D is TRBD1 (5 bases). V gave up 4 bases and J gave up 7 bases, with 12 bases separating them. The germline V gene has CDR1 SGHRS and CDR2 YFSETQ. The CDR3 runs 14 residues. CDR3 loop: CASSTDSSNSPLHF. The CDR3 DNA follows: TGCGCCAGCAGCACCGACAGCTCGAATTCACCCCTCCACTTT.

The V and J genes are TRBV9 and TRBJ2-1, with TRBD2 matching 10 bases. This CDR3 has 17 amino acids. Losses at the gene ends were 0 bases for V and 9 bases for J; bases not matched to a gene: 12. Germline V CDR1 and CDR2: SGDLS, YYNGEE. The CDR3 sequence: CASSVGLAGVTGSEQFF. As DNA, the CDR3 is TGTGCCAGCAGCGTAGGTCTAGCGGGGGTGACGGGGTCTGAGCAGTTCTTC.

The chain links TRBV11-2 to TRBJ1-1; TRBD1 aligns across 7 bases. V gave up 7 bases and J gave up 0 bases; unmatched junction bases: 5. From germline, CDR1 is SGHAT and CDR2 FQNNGV. The CDR3 covers 14 residues. The CDR3 DNA is TGTGCCAGCACCCGGGGACAGATGAACACTGAAGCTTTCTTT. It translates to CASTRGQMNTEAFF. Drawing the rest from reference TRBV11-2 and TRBJ1-1, the complete variable domain is EAGVAQSPRYKIIEKRQSVAFWCNPISGHATLYWYQQILGQGPKLLIQFQNNGVVDDSQLPKDRFSAERLKGVDSTLKIQPAKLEDSAVYLCASTRGQMNTEAFFGQGTRLTVV.

This clone occurred once. The chain has TRBV5-4 and TRBJ1-1, with 9 bases matching TRBD1. The CDR3 runs 14 residues. V gave up 6 bases and J gave up 3 bases; unmatched junction bases: 6. Per germline, CDR1 SGHNT and CDR2 YYREEE (reference sequence). Written as DNA, the CDR3 is TGTGCCAGCAACCTACAGGGGGCCTACACTGAAGCTTTCTTT. This sequence encodes CASNLQGAYTEAFF.

The chain combines TRBV19 with TRBJ1-3, with TRBD1 identical over 7 bases. This CDR3 region has 16 residues. The germline CDR1 and CDR2 sequences are LNHDA and SQIVND (reference sequence). Trimming at V came to 3 bases and at J to 0 bases, leaving 5 bases not matched to a gene. This CDR3 is CASSMEQGFSGNTIYF. The CDR3 region has the DNA TGTGCCAGTAGTATGGAACAGGGGTTCTCTGGAAACACCATATATTTT.

This chain joins TRBV5-1 and TRBJ2-7; 8 bases are shared with TRBD2. V trimming: 4 bases; J trimming: 7 bases; junction bases outside the gene matches: 7. CDR3 length: 13 residues. CDR1 is SGHRS, CDR2 YFSETQ, per germline. CDR3 residues: CASSRGGLREQYF. CDR3 nucleotides: TGCGCCAGCAGCCGGGGGGGCCTTAGGGAGCAGTACTTC.

V is TRBV20-1 and J is TRBJ2-1; a weak D match, TRBD1 (6 bases). The CDR3 has 13 amino acids. Germline loops: CDR1 DFQATT, CDR2 SNEGSKA (reference sequence). Trimming stripped 3 bases from V and 9 bases from J, with 15 bases between. The CDR3 DNA reads as TGCAGTGCTAGTAGTCAGGGGTTAGCTGAGCAGTTCTTC. Residues: CSASSQGLAEQFF.

The V call is TRBV7-9, the J call TRBJ2-7, with TRBD1 identical over 12 bases. The CDR3 consists of 18 residues. From germline, CDR1 is SEHNR and CDR2 FQNEAQ (reference sequence). Trimming at V came to 0 bases and at J to 3 bases, leaving 9 bases not matched to a gene. The CDR3 protein is CASSLAGQGAIRHYEQYF. Here the CDR3 DNA reads TGTGCCAGCAGCTTAGCGGGACAGGGGGCGATTAGGCACTACGAGCAGTACTTC.

CDR3 sequence (DNA): TGTGCCAGCTCACCGGGACAGAATACCATGAACACTGAAGCTTTCTTT. Encoded protein: CASSPGQNTMNTEAFF. V gene TRBV18 combines with J gene TRBJ1-1; 7 bases map to TRBD1. The V gene end was trimmed by 3 bases and the J gene end by 0 bases; junction bases not matched to a gene: 7. There are 16 residues in the CDR3. The germline CDR1 and CDR2 sequences are KGHSH and LQKENI.